This T cell receptor (beta chain) was recorded in a study of cytomegalovirus exposure and HLA in healthy donors. Study results and caveats: Some TCR beta chains (about 170 of them) were listed as cytomegalovirus-associated. Under in vitro conditions, three CMV-associated chains were confirmed as specific for CMV antigens. Most TCR sequences proved rare, with some public TCRs found in many donors.

Germline V gene data show CDR1 as MNHEY and CDR2 as SVGAGI. The CDR3 spans 14 residues. The ends were cut back, 6 bases at V and 2 bases at J, with 14 bases in the middle. As for this clone: Its antigen remains unidentified.

The donors were members of the validation cohort comprising roughly 130 subjects, separate from the roughly 640-subject first cohort. The repertoire was sequenced with immunoSEQ multiplex PCR; TCRdb's copy has only in-frame clones and lacks some. Of roughly 350,000 clones in the sample, more than 80% were seen once. Sequenced: PBMCs. The sequence was collected from a woman aged 18-29 years in good health and CMV-seronegative. V and J are TRBV6-5 and TRBJ2-7; no firm D call. The CDR3 loop reads CASSPPSGAYEQYF. Written as DNA, the CDR3 is TGTGCCAGCAGCCCCCCCTCCGGAGCCTACGAGCAGTACTTC.